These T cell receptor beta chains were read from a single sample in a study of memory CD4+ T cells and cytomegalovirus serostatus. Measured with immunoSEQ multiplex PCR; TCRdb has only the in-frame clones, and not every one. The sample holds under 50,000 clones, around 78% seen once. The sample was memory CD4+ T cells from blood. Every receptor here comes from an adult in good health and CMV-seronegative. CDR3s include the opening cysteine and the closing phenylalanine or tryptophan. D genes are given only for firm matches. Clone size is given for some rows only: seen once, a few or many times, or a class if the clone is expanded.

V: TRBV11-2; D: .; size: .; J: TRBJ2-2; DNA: TGTGCCAGCAGTCGCGGGGCCGGGGAGCTGTTTTTT; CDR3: CASSRGAGELFF
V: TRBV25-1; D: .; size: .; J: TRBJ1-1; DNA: TGTGCCAGCAGTGAATTCAGGGGTACTAGCCTGAACACTGAAGCTTTCTTT; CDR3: CASSEFRGTSLNTEAFF
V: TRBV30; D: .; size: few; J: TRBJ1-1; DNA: TGTGCTTGCAGGGGCTTTGTGAACACTGAAGCTTTCTTT; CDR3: CACRGFVNTEAFF
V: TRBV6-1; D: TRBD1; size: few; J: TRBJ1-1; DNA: TGTGCCAGCAGTGAACTGGCAGGGGGCCTCACTGAAGCTTTCTTT; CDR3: CASSELAGGLTEAFF
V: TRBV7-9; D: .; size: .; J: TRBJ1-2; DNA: TGTGCCAGCAGCTTAGTCCTGAATGGCTACACCTTC; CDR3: CASSLVLNGYTF
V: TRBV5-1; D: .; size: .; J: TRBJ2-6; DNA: TGCGCCAGCAGCTTGCCCTCCGGGGTAGGGATTATCTCTGGGGCCAACGTCCTGACTTTC; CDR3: CASSLPSGVGIISGANVLTF
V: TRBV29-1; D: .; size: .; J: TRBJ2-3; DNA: TGCAGCGCAGGCACAGATACGCAGTATTTT; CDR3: CSAGTDTQYF
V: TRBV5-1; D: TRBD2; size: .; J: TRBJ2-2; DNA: TGCGCCAGCAGCTTGATGCCGGGGGGCACCGGGGAGCTGTTTTTT; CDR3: CASSLMPGGTGELFF
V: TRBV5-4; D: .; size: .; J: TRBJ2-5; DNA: TGTGCCAGCAGCTTGGTTTCCGGACAAGAGACCCAGTACTTC; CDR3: CASSLVSGQETQYF
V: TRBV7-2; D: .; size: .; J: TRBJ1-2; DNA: TGTGCCAGCAGCTTGGCGGCCTATGGCTACACCTTC; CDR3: CASSLAAYGYTF
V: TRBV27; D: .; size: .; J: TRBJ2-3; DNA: TGTGGGGCGCCTTATACGCAGTATTTT; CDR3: CGAPYTQYF
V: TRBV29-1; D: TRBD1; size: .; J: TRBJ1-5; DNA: TGCAGCGTACTCCTTCAGGGGGCGCGGGAAGGGCCCCAGCATTTT; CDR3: CSVLLQGAREGPQHF
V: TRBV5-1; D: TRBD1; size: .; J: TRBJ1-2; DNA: TGCGCCAGCAGCGTGACAGGGGGAAGCTACACCTTC; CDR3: CASSVTGGSYTF
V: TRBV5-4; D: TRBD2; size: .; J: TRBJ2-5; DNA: TGTGCCAGCAGCTTGGGGGGGGGAGAGACCCAGTACTTC; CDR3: CASSLGGGETQYF
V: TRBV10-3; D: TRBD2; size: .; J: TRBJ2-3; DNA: TGTGCCATCAGTAGTACTAGCGGCAACACAGATACGCAGTATTTT; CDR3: CAISSTSGNTDTQYF
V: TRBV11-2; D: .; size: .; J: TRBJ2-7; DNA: TGTGCCAGCAGCTTAGAACAGGGACTCTCCTACGAGCAGTACTTC; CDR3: CASSLEQGLSYEQYF
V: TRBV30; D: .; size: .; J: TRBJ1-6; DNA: TGTGCCTGGAGTGATCGAGGGGGTGGCACACCCCTCCACTTT; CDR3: CAWSDRGGGTPLHF
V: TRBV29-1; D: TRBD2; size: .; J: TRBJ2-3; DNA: TGCAGCGTTGGGGAGCGGGGGTCCACAGATACGCAGTATTTT; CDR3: CSVGERGSTDTQYF
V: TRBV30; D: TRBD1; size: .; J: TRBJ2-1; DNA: TGTGCCTGGTGCCGGGACAGGGGGCGAGATGAGCAGTTCTTC; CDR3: CAWCRDRGRDEQFF
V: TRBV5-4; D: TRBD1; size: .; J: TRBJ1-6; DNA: TGTGCCAGCAGCACACCAGGGGGACAGGAGACTTCACCCCTCCACTTT; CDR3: CASSTPGGQETSPLHF
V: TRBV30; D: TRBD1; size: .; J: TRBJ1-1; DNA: TGTGCCTGGGGGGCCTTGGGACAGTTGACTGAAGCTTTCTTT; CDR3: CAWGALGQLTEAFF
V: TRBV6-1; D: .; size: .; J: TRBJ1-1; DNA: TGTGCCAGCAGTGAAGCGCGGAGAAACACTGAAGCTTTCTTT; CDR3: CASSEARRNTEAFF
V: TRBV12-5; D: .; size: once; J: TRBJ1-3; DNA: TGTGCTAGTGGTTTGGTTTGGCAGGGCTCTGGAAACACCATATATTTT; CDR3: CASGLVWQGSGNTIYF
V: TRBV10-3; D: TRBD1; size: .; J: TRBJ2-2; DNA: TGTGCCATCAGGGGGACAGGGACCGCCGGGGAGCTGTTTTTT; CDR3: CAIRGTGTAGELFF
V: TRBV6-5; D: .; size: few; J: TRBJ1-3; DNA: TGTGCCAGCAGTACAGGCTCTGGAAACACCATATATTTT; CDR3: CASSTGSGNTIYF
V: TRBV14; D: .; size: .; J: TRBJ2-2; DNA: TGTGCCAGCAGCCGGGACCTAACCGGGGAGCTGTTTTTT; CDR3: CASSRDLTGELFF